This T cell receptor (beta chain) was observed in a study of chemoradiotherapy in HPV16-positive cancers. Study observations and caveats: For HPV16-positive patients, expanding HPV-responsive T cells associated with longer recurrence-free survival.

TCRdb's copy holds only in-frame clones and misses some; the assay was immunoSEQ multiplex PCR. Among about 1,500 clones, over 65% were seen once, and the ten largest hold 6.2%. The CDR3 is 14 residues long. Deletions cut 4 bases from V and 10 bases from J, with 15 bases between. Looked up from germline, CDR1 is SGDLS and CDR2 is YYNGEE. Concerning this clone itself: Its target is unknown.

The chain links TRBV9 to TRBJ1-6; D is perhaps TRBD1 (5 bases). Here the sequenced sample was tumor tissue, taken from a patient who underwent chemoradiotherapy. The sequence derives from a human donor with HPV-associated anogenital cancer. The CDR3 spells CASSMTVVGSPLHF. The CDR3 DNA reads TGTGCCAGCAGCATGACAGTAGTCGGGTCACCCCTCCACTTT.